This is a list of T cell receptor beta chains from one sample in a study of blood T cell repertoires in COVID-19. Generated by immunoSEQ multiplex PCR, the TCRdb table keeps only in-frame clones and is missing some. The data contain roughly 220,000 clones, 84% of them singletons. The specimen was peripheral blood. All receptors derive from a woman aged 30 to 39 who had recovered from COVID-19. Both conserved end residues are part of each CDR3. D genes are given only for firm matches. Where a row states a size, it is once, few, many or the class of an expanded clone; other rows omit it.

V	D	size	J	DNA	CDR3
TRBV5-1	.	.	TRBJ2-1	TGCGCCAGCAGCTTGAGAGTAGATGAGCAGTTCTTC	CASSLRVDEQFF
TRBV7-2	TRBD2	.	TRBJ2-7	TGTGCCAGCAGCTTAATCGGGCTAGCGGTGTACGAGCAGTACTTC	CASSLIGLAVYEQYF
TRBV6-5	TRBD1	.	TRBJ1-4	TGTGCCAGCAGTTACACCCAAGGGGGCAGCGGGAAACTGTTTTTT	CASSYTQGGSGKLFF
TRBV18	TRBD2	.	TRBJ2-5	TGTGCCAGCTCACCCGATCTTAGCGGGAGGAGGGAGACCCAGTACTTC	CASSPDLSGRRETQYF
TRBV5-1	.	.	TRBJ1-5	TGCGCCAGCAGTCCATCGGGGAGATTAAGCAATCAGCCCCAGCATTTT	CASSPSGRLSNQPQHF
TRBV27	TRBD1	.	TRBJ2-7	TGTGCCAGCAGTTCCCGGACAGGGGCGAACTACGAGCAGTACTTC	CASSSRTGANYEQYF
TRBV27	TRBD1	.	TRBJ1-6	TGTGCCAGCAGTTCCGACAGGGGTGATTCACCCCTCCACTTT	CASSSDRGDSPLHF
TRBV6-5	.	.	TRBJ2-7	TGTGCCAGCAGGGACTCCGGACGGCAGTACTTC	CASRDSGRQYF
TRBV7-9	.	.	TRBJ1-1	TGTGCCAGCAGCGGTGTGGGAGGGCGGAACACTGAAGCTTTCTTT	CASSGVGGRNTEAFF
TRBV27	TRBD2	.	TRBJ2-1	TGTGCCAGCGAAAAGCGACCGGGACTAGCTTTAAATGAGCAGTTCTTC	CASEKRPGLALNEQFF
TRBV29-1	TRBD1	.	TRBJ1-4	TGCAGCGTTAGAGGACAGGGGCGGGAAAAACTGTTTTTT	CSVRGQGREKLFF
TRBV7-6	TRBD1	once	TRBJ1-5	TGTGCCAGCAGCTTGTCGTGGGACAGGGGAAATCAGCCCCAGCATTTT	CASSLSWDRGNQPQHF
TRBV5-6	.	.	TRBJ1-3	TGTGCCAGCAGCTTCCTTGAGACGGGTGCCTCTGGAAACACCATATATTTT	CASSFLETGASGNTIYF
TRBV5-1	TRBD1	few	TRBJ2-3	TGCGCCAGCAGCTCTCCCGAGCAGGGGGCAGATACGCAGTATTTT	CASSSPEQGADTQYF
TRBV30	.	few	TRBJ2-3	TGTGCCTGGAGTGTAAAAGGGGCCGATACGCAGTATTTT	CAWSVKGADTQYF
TRBV28	TRBD2	few	TRBJ2-4	TGTGCCAGCAGTCCAGCTCCTACCCGGGGAGCGGGAGGATGGAACATTCAGTACTTC	CASSPAPTRGAGGWNIQYF
TRBV10-3	.	once	TRBJ2-6	TGTGCCATCGCAAAGACAATGGGGACACCACTTAGCTCTGGGGCCAACGTCCTGACTTTC	CAIAKTMGTPLSSGANVLTF
TRBV14	.	.	TRBJ1-1	TGTGCCAGCAGTCCACTCACAGGGTCAGCTTTCTTT	CASSPLTGSAFF
TRBV7-9	TRBD2	.	TRBJ2-5	TGTGCCAGCAGCCGCACGGGCGGGAGGGCTAGGGAAGAGACCCAGTACTTC	CASSRTGGRAREETQYF
TRBV5-5	.	once	TRBJ1-2	TGTGCCAGCAGCTTGCGCGGAACTAACTATGGCTACACCTTC	CASSLRGTNYGYTF
TRBV7-9	.	.	TRBJ2-1	TGTGCCAGCACTCCGGACGGGGACATCTCGAATGAGCAGTTCTTC	CASTPDGDISNEQFF
TRBV7-9	TRBD1	.	TRBJ2-2	TGTGCCAGCAGCCCCGGGACAGGGGGCGTAATCACCGGGGAGCTGTTTTTT	CASSPGTGGVITGELFF
TRBV4-2	.	.	TRBJ1-2	TGTGCCAGCAGCCAACCACAGGGCGTTAACTATGGCTACACCTTC	CASSQPQGVNYGYTF
TRBV10-1	.	.	TRBJ1-4	TGCGCCAGCAGTGAGTCATTGGCAGGTGAAAATGAAAAACTGTTTTTT	CASSESLAGENEKLFF
TRBV9	.	.	TRBJ2-7	TGTGCCAGCAGCGTCGGGTACAAGAGCTCCTACGAGCAGTACTTC	CASSVGYKSSYEQYF
TRBV6-5	TRBD1	once	TRBJ1-3	TGTGCCAGCAGTTCCGGACAGGGGGAGAACACCATATATTTT	CASSSGQGENTIYF
TRBV14	.	.	TRBJ2-3	TGTGCCAGCAGCCAATTGATAGGCAGCGCAGATACGCAGTATTTT	CASSQLIGSADTQYF
TRBV5-4	TRBD2	.	TRBJ2-1	TGTGCCAGCAGCCTCCCCGGGACTAGCGGTAACAATGAGCAGTTCTTC	CASSLPGTSGNNEQFF
TRBV7-2	TRBD2	.	TRBJ2-1	TGTGCCAGCAGACGGACTAGCAATGAGCAGTTCTTC	CASRRTSNEQFF